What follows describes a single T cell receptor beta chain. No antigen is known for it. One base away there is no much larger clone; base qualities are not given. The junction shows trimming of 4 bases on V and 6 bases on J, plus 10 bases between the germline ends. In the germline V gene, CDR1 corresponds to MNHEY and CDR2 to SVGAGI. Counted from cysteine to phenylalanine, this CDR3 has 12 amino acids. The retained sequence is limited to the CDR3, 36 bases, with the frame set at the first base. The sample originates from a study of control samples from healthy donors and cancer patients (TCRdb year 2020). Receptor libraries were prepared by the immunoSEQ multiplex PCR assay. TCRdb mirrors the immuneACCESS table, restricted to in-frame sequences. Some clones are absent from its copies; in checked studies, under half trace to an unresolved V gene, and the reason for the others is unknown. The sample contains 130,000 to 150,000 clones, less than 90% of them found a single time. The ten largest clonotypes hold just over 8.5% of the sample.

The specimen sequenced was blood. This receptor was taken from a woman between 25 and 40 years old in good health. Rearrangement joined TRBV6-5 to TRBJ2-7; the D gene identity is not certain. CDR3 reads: CASSSTSGEQYF. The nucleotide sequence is TGTGCCAGCAGTTCCACCTCCGGCGAGCAGTACTTC.